Listed below are T cell receptor beta chains from one sample, sequenced in a study of shared clonotypes between healthy human individuals. Measured with immunoSEQ multiplex PCR; TCRdb has only the in-frame clones, and not every one. The sample carries more than 450,000 clones, 79% recorded once. The material sequenced was PBMCs. These receptors came from a woman aged 40 to 49 in good health. Some clones in this sample may be carry-over from other donors' samples. Each CDR3 is given with its conserved first and last residue.

CDR3 | V
CASSLSGPGLASTDTQYF | TRBV7-8
CASSLRTGLAAQETQYF | TRBV11-3
CASSNTGVGSGELFF | TRBV28
CASSPSRGTEIGQPQHF | TRBV18
CASSPGLAGALNTQYF | TRBV11-1
CASSLALVGETQYF | TRBV5-1
CASSFVQGIGYGYTF | TRBV28
CASSVGTGGSYEQYF | TRBV28
CASSQDLRRGQGINIQYF | TRBV4-1
CASSVDTGQEVEQYF | TRBV9
CASSQVSLRDEQFF | TRBV28
CASSFERGEETQYF | TRBV5-1
CASSPLQGAGETQYF | TRBV5-1
CASSLASGDTQYF | TRBV7-8
CASGVGTGELFF | TRBV7-9
CASSFRTSGRNEQFF | TRBV7-9
CASSLLQKSYEQYF | TRBV11-2
CASSLDSRNQPQHF | TRBV5-1
CSVDSGNGNTIYF | TRBV29-1
CASSFFGKPQHF | TRBV28
CASGSYNEQFF | TRBV10-1
CASSLRGIGTEQFF | TRBV7-2
CASSVAPGGGEAGELFF | TRBV9
CSVEGLDPVDEQFF | TRBV29-1
CASSIGAYQPQHF | TRBV19
CASRNVGTFHEQYF | TRBV28
CASSPRLAGSTDTQYF | TRBV18
CASSAEGQGDGEAFF | TRBV5-4
CASSPGQLQETQYF | TRBV18
CASTPYGGTEAFF | TRBV6-5
CASKKTGGEETQYF | TRBV2
CASSPQGLGRNEQFF | TRBV18
CASSSPGLADNQETQYF | TRBV5-1
CASSPGLAAYNEQFF | TRBV19
CAISTSGFYEQYF | TRBV10-3
CASSLGIGQGAYNEQFF | TRBV28
CASRATGSSTDTQYF | TRBV5-1
CASSEWDTYSNQPQHF | TRBV6-1
CASSPFSGAGNTIYF | TRBV7-9
CASSPQWDRGEKLFF | TRBV7-6
CASSTTSGTGDTQYF | TRBV7-8
CASSQEGGGRNQPQHF | TRBV14
CASSLDRGLEKLFF | TRBV5-4
CASSAVKGVTEAFF | TRBV6-1
CASSLDGGERLSANEQFF | TRBV7-3
CASSTQAPGLASGANVLTF | TRBV7-2
CASSFGGTGGQETQYF | TRBV7-2
CASSLSAGNTIYF | TRBV9
CASSKRFGGTEAFF | TRBV19
CASSVVSPGELFF | TRBV9
CASSAPTGSYGYTF | TRBV9
CASRTHRDRGRVGELFF | TRBV28
CSVGREGRTEQYF | TRBV29-1
CASSVGGPHTF | TRBV9
CASTPGQGLLQYF | TRBV28
CASSWDMGGEKLFF | TRBV2
CASSSSVGTDTQYF | TRBV28
CASSSQVGTSEETQYF | TRBV18
CASGTGLNEQYF | TRBV12-5
CASILRQGPRWEQYF | TRBV27